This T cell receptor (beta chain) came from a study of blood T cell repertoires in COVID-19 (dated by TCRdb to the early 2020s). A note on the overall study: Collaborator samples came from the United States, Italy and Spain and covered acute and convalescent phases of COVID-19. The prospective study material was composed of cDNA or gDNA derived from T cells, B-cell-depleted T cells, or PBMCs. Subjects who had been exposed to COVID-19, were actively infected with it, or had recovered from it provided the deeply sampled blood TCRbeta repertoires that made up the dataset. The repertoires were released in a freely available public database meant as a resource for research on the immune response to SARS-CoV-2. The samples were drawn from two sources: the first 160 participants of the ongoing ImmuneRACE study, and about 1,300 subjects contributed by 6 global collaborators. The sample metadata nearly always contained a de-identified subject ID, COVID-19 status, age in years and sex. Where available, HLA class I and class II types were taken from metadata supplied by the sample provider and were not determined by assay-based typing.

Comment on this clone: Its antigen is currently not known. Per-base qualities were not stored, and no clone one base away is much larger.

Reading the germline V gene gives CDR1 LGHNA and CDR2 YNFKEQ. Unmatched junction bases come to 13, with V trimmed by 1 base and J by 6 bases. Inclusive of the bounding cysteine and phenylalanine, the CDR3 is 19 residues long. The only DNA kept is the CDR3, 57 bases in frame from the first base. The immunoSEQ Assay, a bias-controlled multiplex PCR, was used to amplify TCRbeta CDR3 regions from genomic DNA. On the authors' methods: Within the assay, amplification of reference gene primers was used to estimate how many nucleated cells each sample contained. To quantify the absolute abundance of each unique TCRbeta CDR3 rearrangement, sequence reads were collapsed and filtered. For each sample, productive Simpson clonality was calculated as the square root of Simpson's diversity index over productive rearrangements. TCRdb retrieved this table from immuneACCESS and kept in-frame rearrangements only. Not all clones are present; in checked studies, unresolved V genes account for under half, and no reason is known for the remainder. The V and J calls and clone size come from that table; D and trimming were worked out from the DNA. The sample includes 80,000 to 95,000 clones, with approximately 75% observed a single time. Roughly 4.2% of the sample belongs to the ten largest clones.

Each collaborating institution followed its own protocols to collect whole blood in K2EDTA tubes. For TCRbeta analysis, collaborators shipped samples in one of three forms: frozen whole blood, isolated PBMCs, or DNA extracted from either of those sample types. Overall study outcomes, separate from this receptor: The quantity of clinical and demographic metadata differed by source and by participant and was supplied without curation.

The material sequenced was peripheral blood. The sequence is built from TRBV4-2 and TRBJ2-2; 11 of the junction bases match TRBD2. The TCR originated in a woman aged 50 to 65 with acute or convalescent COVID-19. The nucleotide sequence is TGTGCCAGCAGCCAAGCCCGCCTTTCTAGCGGGGGGACATCCGGGGAGCTGTTTTTT. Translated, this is CASSQARLSSGGTSGELFF.